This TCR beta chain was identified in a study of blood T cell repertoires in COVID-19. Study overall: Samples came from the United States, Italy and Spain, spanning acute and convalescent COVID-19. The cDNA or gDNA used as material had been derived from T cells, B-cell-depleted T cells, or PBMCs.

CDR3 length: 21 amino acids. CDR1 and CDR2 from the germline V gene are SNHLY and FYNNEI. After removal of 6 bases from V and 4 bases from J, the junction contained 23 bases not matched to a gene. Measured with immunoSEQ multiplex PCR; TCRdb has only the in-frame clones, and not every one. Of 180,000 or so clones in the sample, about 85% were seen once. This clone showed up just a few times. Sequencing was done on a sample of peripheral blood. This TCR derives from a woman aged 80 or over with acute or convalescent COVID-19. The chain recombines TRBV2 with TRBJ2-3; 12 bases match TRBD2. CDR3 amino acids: CASRAQSPWTSGNPRADTQYF. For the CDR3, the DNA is TGTGCCAGCAGGGCCCAGAGCCCCTGGACTAGCGGGAACCCCAGGGCAGATACGCAGTATTTT.